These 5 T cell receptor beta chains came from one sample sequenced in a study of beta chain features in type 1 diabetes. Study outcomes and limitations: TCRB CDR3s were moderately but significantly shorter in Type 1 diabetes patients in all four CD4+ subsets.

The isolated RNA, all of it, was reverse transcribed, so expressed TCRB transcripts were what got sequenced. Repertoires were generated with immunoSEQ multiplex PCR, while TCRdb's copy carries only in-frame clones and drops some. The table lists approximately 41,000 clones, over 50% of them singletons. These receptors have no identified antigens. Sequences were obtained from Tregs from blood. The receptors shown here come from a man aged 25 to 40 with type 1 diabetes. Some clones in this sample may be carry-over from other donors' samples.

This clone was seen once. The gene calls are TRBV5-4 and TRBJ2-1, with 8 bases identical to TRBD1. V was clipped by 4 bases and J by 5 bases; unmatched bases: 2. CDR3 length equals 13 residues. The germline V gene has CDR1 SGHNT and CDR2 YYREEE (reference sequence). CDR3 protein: CASSATGDNEQFF. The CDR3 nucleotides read TGTGCCAGCAGCGCGACAGGGGACAATGAGCAGTTCTTC.

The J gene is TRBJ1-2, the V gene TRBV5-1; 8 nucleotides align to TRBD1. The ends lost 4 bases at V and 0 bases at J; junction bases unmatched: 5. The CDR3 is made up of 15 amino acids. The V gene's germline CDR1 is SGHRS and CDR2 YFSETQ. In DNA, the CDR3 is TGCGCCAGCAGCGTTGCAGGGGGCACTAACTATGGCTACACCTTC. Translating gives CASSVAGGTNYGYTF.

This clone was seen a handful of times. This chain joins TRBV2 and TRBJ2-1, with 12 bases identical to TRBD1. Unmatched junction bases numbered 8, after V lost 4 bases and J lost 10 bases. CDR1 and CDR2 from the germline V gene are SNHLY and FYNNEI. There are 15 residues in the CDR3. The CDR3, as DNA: TGTGCCAGCAGTGTCCGGGACAGGGGGCCGTGGGAGCAGTTCTTC. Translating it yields CASSVRDRGPWEQFF. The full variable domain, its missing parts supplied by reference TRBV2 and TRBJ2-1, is EPEVTQTPSHQVTQMGQEVILRCVPISNHLYFYWYRQILGQKVEFLVSFYNNEISEKSEIFDDQFSVERPDGSNFTLKIRSTKLEDSAMYFCASSVRDRGPWEQFFGPGTRLTVL.

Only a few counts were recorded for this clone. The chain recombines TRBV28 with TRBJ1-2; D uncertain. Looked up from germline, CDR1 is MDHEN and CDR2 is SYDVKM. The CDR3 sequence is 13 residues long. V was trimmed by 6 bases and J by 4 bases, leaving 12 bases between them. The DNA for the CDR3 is TGTGCCAGCAGCAGATCCGCCCTCTATGGCTACACCTTC. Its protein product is CASSRSALYGYTF.

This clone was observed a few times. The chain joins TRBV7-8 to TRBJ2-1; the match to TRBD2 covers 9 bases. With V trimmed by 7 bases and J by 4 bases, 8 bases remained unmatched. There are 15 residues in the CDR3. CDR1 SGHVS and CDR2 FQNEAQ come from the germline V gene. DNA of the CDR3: TGTGCCAGCACCCCGGGAGCGGGGGGTTACAATGAGCAGTTCTTC. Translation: CASTPGAGGYNEQFF.